This T cell receptor (beta chain) was captured by sequencing in a study of T cells after yellow fever vaccination. The overall study: Any fraction with a low cell number was prepared using SMART-Seq v4 Ultra Low Input. Study-level results: Repertoires sorted by FACS could include abundant clonotypes that are contaminants from the bulk population.

For TCR, cDNA came from 5'RACE template switching, which added a universal primer site and UMIs. TCRdb re-called the 5' RACE reads with MiXCR, one entry per CDR3 protein. The table has fewer than 150,000 distinct CDR3 sequences, more than 5.5% seen once. This clonotype has at least ten counts. Its antigen is not known. This material consisted of CD4+ T cells sorted from PBMCs, taken approximately 47 days after the first yellow fever vaccination. The source of this sequence is a man aged 18 to 35 who received the YFV17D yellow fever vaccine.

Here the CDR3 DNA reads TGTGCCAGCAGTTACCAGTGGCAGGTGGTTTTCTTT. Translating gives CASSYQWQVVFF. The chain has TRBV6-2 or TRBV6-3 and TRBJ1-1; no definite D call. Germline loops: CDR1 MNHEY, CDR2 SVGEGT. The CDR3 is 12 residues long. Trimming cost V 2 bases and J 13 bases, with 14 bases left between them.